A single sample gave rise to the 25 T cell receptor beta chains below, sequenced in a study of blood T cell repertoires in COVID-19 (TCRdb year 2020). Library preparation was by the immunoSEQ multiplex PCR assay. Not all clones reach the TCRdb copy of this immuneACCESS table, which keeps in-frame sequences only. Checked studies attribute under half of the gap to unresolved V genes and leave the rest unexplained. The sample table records about 270,000 clones; about 89% of these occur just once. Together, the top ten hold roughly 8.5% of the sample. What was sequenced was peripheral blood. Receptors were obtained from a man in his forties or fifties with active or convalescent COVID-19.

V gene TRBV19 combines with J gene TRBJ2-1; 8 positions match TRBD1. The CDR3 contains 17 residues. V lost 7 bases and J lost 0; bases outside the gene matches: 11. Germline CDR1 and CDR2: LNHDA and SQIVND (reference sequence). The CDR3 spells CASNPNRGRSSYNEQFF. The CDR3 nucleotides read TGTGCCAGTAATCCAAACAGGGGGAGAAGCTCCTACAATGAGCAGTTCTTC.

The chain combines TRBV5-5 with TRBJ1-6; 7 bases align to TRBD1. Trimming at V came to 4 bases and at J to 10 bases, leaving 8 bases not matched to a gene. Germline V lookup: CDR1 SGHKS, CDR2 YYEKEE (reference sequence). The CDR3 length is 14 residues. The CDR3 here is CASSPQGMISPLHF. In DNA, the CDR3 is TGTGCCAGCAGCCCACAGGGGATGATCTCACCCCTCCACTTT. Full variable domain (remainder filled in from reference TRBV5-5 and TRBJ1-6): DAGVTQSPTHLIKTRGQQVTLRCSPISGHKSVSWYQQVLGQGPQFIFQYYEKEERGRGNFPDRFSARQFPNYSSELNVNALLLGDSALYLCASSPQGMISPLHFGNGTRLTVT.

This clone was detected once. The V call is TRBV6-4, the J call TRBJ2-1; 7 nucleotides agree with TRBD2. This CDR3 has 14 amino acids. From germline, CDR1 is MRHNA and CDR2 SNTAGT. V trimming: 8 bases; J trimming: 15 bases; junction bases outside the gene matches: 19. The CDR3 here is CASSSNWEREVLFF. The CDR3 DNA is TGTGCCAGCTCCTCTAACTGGGAGCGGGAAGTACTGTTCTTC.

This chain joins TRBV14 and TRBJ2-2, with TRBD2 matching 7 bases. CDR1 and CDR2 (germline): SGHDN, FVKESK. This CDR3 spans 16 amino acids. Trimming took 4 bases from V and 4 from J; bases not matched to a gene: 9. The CDR3 nucleotides are TGTGCCAGCAGCCCGGGAGCGGGGCATGGCACCGGGGAGCTGTTTTTT. As protein: CASSPGAGHGTGELFF.

The rearrangement joins TRBV18 to TRBJ1-2; D gene unclear. V lost 2 bases and J lost 0, with 19 bases in between. CDR3 size: 18 residues. The germline V gene encodes CDR1 KGHSH and CDR2 LQKENI. The CDR3 DNA is TGTGCCAGCTCACCAGACTCGGCAGATCCCCAAGCTAACTATGGCTACACCTTC. Encoded protein: CASSPDSADPQANYGYTF.

The chain combines TRBV29-1 with TRBJ2-5, with D perhaps TRBD1 (6 bases). The CDR3 extends over 14 amino acids. Germline CDR1 reads SQVTM; CDR2 reads ANQGSEA. The V gene lost 2 bases and the J gene lost 1 base, with 11 bases spanning the gap. The CDR3 DNA sequence: TGCAGCGTTGAATACTGGGGGCTCCAAGAGACCCAGTACTTC. It is translated as CSVEYWGLQETQYF.

The chain couples TRBV24-1 to TRBJ1-1, with D possibly matching TRBD1 (6 bases). V was clipped by 5 bases and J by 0 bases, with 12 bases between them. CDR1 KGHDR and CDR2 SFDVKD come from the germline V gene. The CDR3 sequence is 15 residues long. The CDR3 sequence is CATSARGGVNTEAFF. The CDR3 coding sequence is TGTGCCACCAGTGCCCGCGGGGGCGTGAACACTGAAGCTTTCTTT.

The chain's CDR3 is CAWSDLRTLNSPLHF. In DNA, the CDR3 is TGTGCCTGGAGTGATCTGCGAACCCTGAATTCACCCCTCCACTTT. This chain joins TRBV30 and TRBJ1-6; D unresolved. Trimming removed 1 base at V and 7 bases at J, with 14 bases between. This CDR3 is 15 amino acids long. In germline, CDR1 is GTSNPN, CDR2 SVGIG (reference sequence).

In its sample, this clone was seen once. The chain recombines TRBV29-1 with TRBJ2-7; TRBD1 is a possible D gene (6 bases). V was shortened by 7 bases and J by 0 bases, with 16 bases between the two germline ends. The CDR3 spans 14 residues. Germline CDR1 is SQVTM and CDR2 is ANQGSEA. CDR3 coding DNA: TGCAGCGCCCTGACAGGATTCCGCTCCTACGAGCAGTACTTC. This gives the protein CSALTGFRSYEQYF.

This chain links TRBV9 with TRBJ1-5; D possibly corresponds to TRBD1 (5 bases). The V end was cut by 0 bases, the J end by 9 bases, with 16 bases between. There are 15 residues in the CDR3. The germline V gene encodes CDR1 SGDLS and CDR2 YYNGEE. CDR3 sequence reads: CASSVGQGPVWPQHF. The DNA for the CDR3 is TGTGCCAGCAGCGTAGGGCAGGGCCCCGTGTGGCCCCAGCATTTT.

On this clone itself: Other DNA sequences of this sample code for an identical CDR3. The V and J genes are TRBV28 and TRBJ1-4; 9 bases align to TRBD1. The CDR3 has 14 amino acids. Germline CDR1 and CDR2: MDHEN and SYDVKM. V shed 6 bases and J 7 bases; nucleotides not matched to a gene: 6. This chain's CDR3 is CASSPGTGTEKLFF. The CDR3 bases are TGTGCCAGCAGCCCCGGGACAGGGACTGAAAAACTGTTTTTT.

This chain connects TRBV28 to TRBJ1-5, with TRBD1 matching 7 bases. V shed 5 bases and J 9 bases; nucleotides not matched to a gene: 16. Per germline, CDR1 MDHEN and CDR2 SYDVKM. The CDR3 is 16 residues long. The CDR3 region is CASSQQGQPLFSPQHF. As DNA, the CDR3 is TGTGCCAGCAGTCAGCAGGGACAGCCACTCTTTTCGCCCCAGCATTTT. Drawing the rest from reference TRBV28 and TRBJ1-5, the complete variable domain is DVKVTQSSRYLVKRTGEKVFLECVQDMDHENMFWYRQDPGLGLRLIYFSYDVKMKEKGDIPEGYSVSREKKERFSLILESASTNQTSMYLCASSQQGQPLFSPQHFGDGTRLSIL.

This chain joins TRBV5-4 and TRBJ1-3; D remains unclear. V was shortened by 4 bases and J by 3 bases, with 17 bases between the two germline ends. CDR1 is SGHNT and CDR2 is YYREEE in the germline V gene (reference sequence). The CDR3 runs to 16 residues. The CDR3 here is CASSPDSRRGGNTIYF. The CDR3 region has the DNA TGTGCCAGCAGCCCAGACTCGCGCAGAGGTGGAAACACCATATATTTT.

The chain links TRBV6-5 to TRBJ2-5, with 7 bases that match TRBD2. The CDR3 spans 15 residues. J lost 3 bases, V lost 7 bases, and 11 bases had no gene match. Germline V gene sequence: CDR1 MNHEY, CDR2 SVGAGI. The CDR3 sequence: CASIQRLAREETQYF. The CDR3 coding sequence is TGTGCCAGCATACAAAGACTAGCCCGGGAAGAGACCCAGTACTTC.

The chain joins TRBV5-1 to TRBJ1-2; tentatively, D is TRBD1 (6 bases). CDR1 SGHRS and CDR2 YFSETQ come from the germline V gene. The CDR3 loop spans 16 amino acids. Trimming shortened V by 3 bases and J by 3 bases, and 18 bases separated the two germline ends. The CDR3 DNA sequence: TGCGCCAGCAGCTGGGAGGGGGGACGCTCGGACTATGGCTACACCTTC. The encoded protein is CASSWEGGRSDYGYTF. The entire variable domain, with the rest obtained from reference TRBV5-1 and TRBJ1-2, is as follows: KAGVTQTPRYLIKTRGQQVTLSCSPISGHRSVSWYQQTPGQGLQFLFEYFSETQRNKGNFPGRFSGRQFSNSRSEMNVSTLELGDSALYLCASSWEGGRSDYGYTFGSGTRLTVV.

The chain joins TRBV15 to TRBJ1-5, with D uncertain. This CDR3 has 13 residues. Germline values: CDR1 LNHNV, CDR2 YYDKDF (reference sequence). Trimming pared 0 bases from V and 13 bases from J, leaving 13 bases between. The CDR3 nucleotides read TGTGCCACCAGCAGAGAATCCACGGGAACACAGCATTTT. It specifies CATSRESTGTQHF.

The V call is TRBV3-1 (or the pseudogene TRBV3-2), the J call TRBJ2-3; TRBD1 aligns across 7 bases. CDR3 length: 17 residues. The V gene end was trimmed by 4 bases and the J gene end by 1 base; junction bases not matched to a gene: 11. The V gene's germline CDR1 is LGHDT and CDR2 YNNKEL (reference sequence). CDR3 protein: CASSPLVRGTGTDTQYF. The CDR3 nucleotides are TGTGCCAGCAGCCCCCTAGTGAGGGGGACAGGCACAGATACGCAGTATTTT.

CDR3 bases: TGCGCCAGCAGCCAAGGACTAGCGGGAGGACCATCTTGGAGCGAGCAGTACTTC. This encodes CASSQGLAGGPSWSEQYF. The chain has TRBV4-1 and TRBJ2-7; 13 bases match TRBD2. V was clipped by 1 base and J by 6 bases; unmatched bases: 12. The CDR3 is 18 amino acids. CDR1 is MGHRA and CDR2 is YSYEKL in the germline V gene.

The chain uses TRBV9 and TRBJ1-1, with D possibly being TRBD1 (5 bases). Germline V gene data show CDR1 as SGDLS and CDR2 as YYNGEE. The CDR3 covers 14 residues. Trimming removed 0 bases at V and 6 bases at J, with 12 bases between. The CDR3 DNA reads TGTGCCAGCAGCGTAGCTCCGACAGATCCTGAAGCTTTCTTT. Residues: CASSVAPTDPEAFF.

This clone was seen more than once but under ten times. J is TRBJ2-7 and V is TRBV6-6; D unresolved. The CDR3 length is 10 residues. The V gene lost 8 bases and the J gene lost 4 bases, with 6 bases spanning the gap. Germline V gene data show CDR1 as MNHNY and CDR2 as SVGAGI (reference sequence). CDR3 sequence reads: CASGQYEQYF. CDR3 sequence (DNA): TGTGCCAGCGGCCAGTACGAGCAGTACTTC.

This clone was seen only once. The genes are TRBV7-6 and TRBJ2-3; D ambiguous. The germline CDR1 and CDR2 sequences are SGHVS and FNYEAQ. The CDR3 loop spans 17 amino acids. V was trimmed by 5 bases and J by 1 base, leaving 19 bases between them. CDR3 sequence (DNA): TGTGCCAGCAGCCCCACCCCAGGCCCCCTCGGCACAGATACGCAGTATTTT. It yields the protein CASSPTPGPLGTDTQYF.

The V call is TRBV7-9, the J call TRBJ1-3, with TRBD1 as a possible D gene (5 bases). The CDR3 is made up of 15 amino acids. CDR1 SEHNR and CDR2 FQNEAQ come from the germline V gene (reference sequence). Between the trimmed V and J ends, which lost 3 bases and 4 bases, there was a span of 13 bases. The CDR3 nucleotides are TGTGCCAGCAGCTTTGATTTCCAGGGCGGAAACACCATATATTTT. It translates to CASSFDFQGGNTIYF.

The chain carries TRBV6-5 and TRBJ1-5; 7 nucleotides match TRBD1. The CDR3 sequence is 14 residues long. V lost 5 bases and J lost 4; bases outside the gene matches: 5. Germline V gene lookup returns CDR1 MNHEY and CDR2 SVGAGI. CDR3: CASSRDRANQPQHF. The CDR3 DNA is TGTGCCAGCAGTCGGGACAGAGCTAATCAGCCCCAGCATTTT.

As DNA, the CDR3 is TGCGCCAGCAGACCCGGGACAGGGGGCCGGGAGCAGTTCTTC. Amino acid sequence: CASRPGTGGREQFF. The genes are TRBV10-1 and TRBJ2-1, with TRBD1 identical over 12 bases. The CDR3 consists of 14 residues. The trim removed 6 bases at V and 10 bases at J, leaving 7 bases unmatched. Germline V lookup: CDR1 WNHNN, CDR2 SYGVQD (reference sequence).

V and J are TRBV7-9 and TRBJ1-3, with D maybe TRBD1 (5 bases). Between the trimmed V and J ends, which lost 1 base and 2 bases, there was a span of 15 bases. The CDR3 has 17 residues. CDR1 is SEHNR, CDR2 FQNEAQ, per germline (reference sequence). The CDR3 DNA reads TGTGCCAGCAGCTTAGTGGGCAGGGAATTAACTGGAAACACCATATATTTT. It specifies CASSLVGRELTGNTIYF.